Given below is one TCR beta chain in context. Its antigen is still unknown. The junction differs from germline at one of its ends, possibly a read error. Sequencing used immunoSEQ multiplex PCR; TCRdb keeps in-frame clones, though not all of them. The table has some 2,400,000 clones, 90% to 97% seen once; the top ten hold roughly 0.13%. This sample was taken from a study of shared clonotypes between healthy human individuals. Whole-study findings and limits: Sharing of clonotypes among donors was expected to vary with sequencing depth. Naive subsets, compared against memory subsets, generally had larger estimated richness values. Despite large depth, sorted-subset datasets appeared incompletely sequenced.

The CDR3 covers 15 residues. Germline CDR1 is SGHNT and CDR2 is YYREEE (reference sequence). This chain links TRBV5-4 with TRBJ2-7; 7 bases match TRBD1. Sequencing used naive CD4+ T cells sorted from blood. The subset here: CD45RA+ positively selected. This receptor was taken from a man aged 18 to 30 in good health. CDR3 nucleotide sequence: TGTGCCAGCAGCTCCGATCCTGACAGGGCCGTCACCGGTCACTTC. Its translation is CASSSDPDRAVTGHF.